This T cell receptor beta chain comes out of a study of blood T cell repertoires in COVID-19. In the study overall: PBMCs, B-cell-depleted T cells, or T cells were the source of the cDNA or gDNA that made up the material.

Per the authors' pipeline: Estimation of nucleated cell counts relied on the amplification of reference gene primers. Generated by immunoSEQ multiplex PCR, the TCRdb table keeps only in-frame clones and is missing some. V and J calls and clone size are given by that table; D and trimming were obtained from the DNA. The sample includes about 410,000 clones, approximately 90% of them seen just once. V gave up 3 bases and J gave up 0 bases, with 18 bases separating them. CDR1 ENHRY and CDR2 SYGVKD come from the germline V gene. The CDR3 covers 18 residues. The V and J genes are TRBV10-3 and TRBJ1-3; a possible D gene is TRBD1 (5 bases). Sequencing was performed on peripheral blood. The receptor's source is a woman in her 30s with active or convalescent COVID-19. CDR3 protein: CAISDRQTRSYSGNTIYF. The DNA of the CDR3 is TGTGCCATCAGTGATCGACAGACAAGGAGTTACTCTGGAAACACCATATATTTT.